These 26 T cell receptor beta chains originate from one sample sequenced in a study of blood T cell repertoires in COVID-19. Only in-frame clones appear in the TCRdb table, and some are missing; sequencing was by immunoSEQ multiplex PCR. The sample consists of tens of thousands of clones, roughly 84% of them appearing once. Source material: peripheral blood. These TCRs come from a woman aged 60-70 years with acute or convalescent COVID-19.

This sequence joins TRBV6-1 and TRBJ2-7; a weak D match, TRBD1 (5 bases). The CDR3 is made up of 15 amino acids. Trimming pared 2 bases from V and 5 bases from J, leaving 16 bases between. Germline V lookup: CDR1 MNHNS, CDR2 SASEGT. In DNA form, the CDR3 reads TGTGCCAGCAGTGAAATCTTCCAGGGAAGCGACGAGCAGTACTTC. Its protein is CASSEIFQGSDEQYF.

The chain links TRBV19 to TRBJ2-1, with 11 positions matching TRBD2. The germline CDR1 and CDR2 sequences are LNHDA and SQIVND (reference sequence). The J segment lost 13 bases and the V segment lost 7 bases, leaving 15 bases of the junction unmatched. The CDR3 extends over 15 amino acids. CDR3 in amino acids: CASTTSGTSGRKQFF. CDR3 DNA: TGTGCCAGTACTACTTCGGGTACTAGCGGGAGAAAACAGTTCTTC.

The rearrangement uses TRBV5-6 and TRBJ2-5; 12 bases are shared with TRBD2. Trimming removed 3 bases from V and 2 bases from J; junction bases left unmatched: 2. The CDR3 contains 15 residues. Per the germline V gene, CDR1 is SGHDT and CDR2 is YYEEEE. The CDR3 nucleotides are TGTGCCAGCAGCTGGGGGACTAGCGGGCAAGAGACCCAGTACTTC. Its translation is CASSWGTSGQETQYF.

The chain has TRBV7-9 and TRBJ2-7; no reliable D call. From germline, CDR1 is SEHNR and CDR2 FQNEAQ (reference sequence). The CDR3 runs 12 residues. The germline V and J ends were trimmed by 5 bases and 7 bases, with 12 bases remaining between them. This CDR3 is CASSPTVREQYF. CDR3 nucleotide sequence: TGTGCCAGCAGCCCAACCGTCAGGGAGCAGTACTTC.

V usage is TRBV6-1 and J usage is TRBJ2-5; TRBD1 matches at 8 bases. V shed 4 bases and J 1 base; nucleotides not matched to a gene: 8. The CDR3 totals 16 residues. CDR1 is MNHNS and CDR2 is SASEGT in the germline V gene. CDR3 bases: TGTGCCAGCAGTGGGTACAGGGGGATTGGCCAAGAGACCCAGTACTTC. Protein: CASSGYRGIGQETQYF.

The V gene is TRBV10-3, the J gene TRBJ2-7; 10 bases match TRBD1. The ends lost 2 bases at V and 5 bases at J; junction bases unmatched: 6. The CDR3 loop spans 15 amino acids. Germline assignment: CDR1 ENHRY and CDR2 SYGVKD. The CDR3 loop is CAISEGGQGRNEQYF. CDR3 nucleotides: TGTGCCATCAGTGAGGGGGGACAGGGGAGAAACGAGCAGTACTTC.

The chain is built from TRBV29-1 and TRBJ1-1; D gene uncertain. The CDR3 spans 10 residues. In germline, CDR1 is SQVTM, CDR2 ANQGSEA. V gave up 4 bases and J gave up 11 bases, with 11 bases separating them. Here the CDR3 reads CSVVLVAAFF. In nucleotides, the CDR3 is TGCAGCGTTGTGTTGGTCGCGGCTTTCTTT.

The V gene is TRBV30, the J gene TRBJ1-3; perhaps TRBD1 as D (5 bases). V lost 0 bases, J lost 5 bases, and 11 bases lay in between. The CDR3 is 14 residues long. The germline V gene encodes CDR1 GTSNPN and CDR2 SVGIG (reference sequence). The CDR3 region is CAWSVWGERNTIYF. The CDR3 DNA reads as TGTGCCTGGAGTGTGTGGGGGGAAAGAAACACCATATATTTT.

V gene TRBV27 combines with J gene TRBJ2-1, with 10 positions matching TRBD2. This CDR3 contains 17 residues. Trimming at V came to 4 bases and at J to 8 bases, leaving 14 bases not matched to a gene. Germline V lookup: CDR1 MNHEY, CDR2 SMNVEV (reference sequence). The CDR3 region has the DNA TGTGCCAGCAGTTCCCCCGCCGGGCTAGCGGGAGTGGATGAGCAGTTCTTC. Its translation is CASSSPAGLAGVDEQFF.

The chain carries TRBV5-4 and TRBJ2-7; D is ambiguous. This CDR3 region has 13 residues. Germline values: CDR1 SGHNT, CDR2 YYREEE (reference sequence). The ends were cut back, 0 bases at V and 0 bases at J, with 4 bases in the middle. The CDR3: CASSLGASYEQYF. CDR3 DNA sequence: TGTGCCAGCAGCTTGGGGGCCTCCTACGAGCAGTACTTC.

V usage is TRBV2 and J usage is TRBJ1-5, with D perhaps TRBD1 (5 bases). Trimming shortened V by 6 bases and J by 2 bases, and 8 bases separated the two germline ends. The germline V gene encodes CDR1 SNHLY and CDR2 FYNNEI. The CDR3 loop spans 13 amino acids. CDR3: CASRTEGNQPQHF. CDR3 coding DNA: TGTGCCAGCAGGACAGAGGGCAATCAGCCCCAGCATTTT.

J is TRBJ2-3 and V is TRBV7-3; tentative D call: TRBD2 (6 bases). The CDR3 extends over 15 amino acids. V gave up 2 bases and J gave up 7 bases, with 16 bases separating them. Germline CDR1 SGHTA, CDR2 FQGTGA. CDR3 sequence reads: CASSLGGDRSYTQYF. The CDR3 region has the DNA TGTGCCAGCAGCTTAGGCGGGGATCGTTCATATACGCAGTATTTT.

V is TRBV2 and J is TRBJ1-2, with 9 bases aligning to TRBD1. This CDR3 has 14 amino acids. The junction had 9 bases not matched to a gene; V was cut back by 10 bases and J by 3 bases. Germline CDR1 and CDR2: SNHLY and FYNNEI. As DNA, the CDR3 is TGTGCCAACCTGAGAGACAGGGGGGACTATGGCTACACCTTC. It codes for CANLRDRGDYGYTF.

In its sample, this clone was seen a few times. This chain uses TRBV19 with TRBJ2-2, with TRBD1 matching over 8 bases. The CDR3 covers 13 residues. The germline gives CDR1 LNHDA, CDR2 SQIVND (reference sequence). V lost 8 bases to trimming and J lost 6 bases; unmatched junction nucleotides: 5. The CDR3 region has the DNA TGTGCCAGTCAGACAGGGGAGGCCGGGGAGCTGTTTTTT. Encoded protein: CASQTGEAGELFF.

V is TRBV7-7 and J is TRBJ2-3; perhaps TRBD1 as D (7 bases). The V end lost 5 bases, the J end lost 4 bases, and 10 bases lay between the germline ends. The CDR3 contains 13 residues. Germline V gene sequence: CDR1 SSHAT, CDR2 FNYEAQ (reference sequence). The CDR3 DNA sequence: TGTGCCAGCAGCCAGGGGGGCCCAGATACGCAGTATTTT. Translating it yields CASSQGGPDTQYF. Drawing the rest from reference TRBV7-7 and TRBJ2-3, the complete variable domain is GAGVSQSPRYKVTKRGQDVTLRCDPISSHATLYWYQQALGQGPEFLTYFNYEAQPDKSGLPSDRFSAERPEGSISTLTIQRTEQRDSAMYRCASSQGGPDTQYFGPGTRLTVL.

The chain has TRBV4-1 and TRBJ2-1, with D hard to call. The CDR3 sequence is 16 residues long. Between the trimmed V and J ends, which lost 1 base and 2 bases, there was a span of 12 bases. Germline values: CDR1 MGHRA, CDR2 YSYEKL. The chain's CDR3 is CASSQVDILAYNEQFF. DNA of the CDR3: TGCGCCAGCAGCCAAGTTGACATACTGGCCTACAATGAGCAGTTCTTC.

The chain links TRBV29-1 to TRBJ1-1; 7 nucleotides agree with TRBD1. V lost 1 base and J lost 4; bases outside the gene matches: 6. Germline V CDR1 and CDR2: SQVTM, ANQGSEA. The CDR3 spans 14 residues. DNA of the CDR3: TGCAGCGTTGAAGGCGTACAGGGGACCACTGAAGCTTTCTTT. Translated: CSVEGVQGTTEAFF.

The chain recombines TRBV9 with TRBJ1-3; the D gene is possibly TRBD1 (6 bases). CDR3 size: 16 residues. Trimming took off 0 bases at V and 0 bases at J, with 10 bases between the two ends. Germline lookup yields CDR1 SGDLS and CDR2 YYNGEE. As DNA, the CDR3 is TGTGCCAGCAGCGTAGACGGACAGTACTCTGGAAACACCATATATTTT. Encoded protein: CASSVDGQYSGNTIYF.

J is TRBJ2-7 and V is TRBV30; a weak D match, TRBD1 (5 bases). V was shortened by 4 bases and J by 3 bases, with 16 bases between the two germline ends. CDR3 length equals 14 residues. From germline, CDR1 is GTSNPN and CDR2 SVGIG (reference sequence). The CDR3 protein is CAWTPGGAVYEQYF. CDR3 nucleotide sequence: TGTGCCTGGACCCCCGGTGGGGCCGTCTACGAGCAGTACTTC. The variable domain in full, completed from reference TRBV30 and TRBJ2-7, reads SQTIHQWPATLVQPVGSPLSLECTVEGTSNPNLYWYRQAAGRGLQLLFYSVGIGQISSEVPQNLSASRPQDRQFILSSKKLLLSDSGFYLCAWTPGGAVYEQYFGPGTRLTVT.

This clone was picked up one time. The chain couples TRBV7-3 to TRBJ2-1; 13 positions match TRBD2. The CDR3 is 16 amino acids. Germline-derived CDR1 and CDR2 are SGHTA and FQGTGA. Trimming removed 5 bases from V and 4 bases from J; junction bases left unmatched: 5. The CDR3 here is CASSPATSGRYNEQFF. The CDR3 nucleotides are TGTGCCAGCAGCCCAGCGACTAGCGGGAGGTACAATGAGCAGTTCTTC.

The genes are TRBV10-3 and TRBJ2-7; D is uncertain. Trimming left V 0 bases short and J 3 bases short, with 12 bases between. The CDR3 loop spans 15 amino acids. Germline assignment: CDR1 ENHRY and CDR2 SYGVKD. The CDR3: CAISESTLGDYEQYF. CDR3 coding DNA: TGTGCCATCAGTGAGTCGACGCTAGGCGACTACGAGCAGTACTTC.

V usage is TRBV5-1 and J usage is TRBJ2-7; TRBD1 aligns across 10 bases. V trimming: 4 bases; J trimming: 0 bases; junction bases outside the gene matches: 4. The CDR3 contains 15 residues. CDR1 and CDR2 from the germline V gene are SGHRS and YFSETQ. The CDR3 nucleotides read TGCGCCAGCAGCCCCGGGACAGGGGTCTCCTACGAGCAGTACTTC. Its protein product is CASSPGTGVSYEQYF.

The V gene is TRBV5-1, the J gene TRBJ2-4, with 7 positions matching TRBD2. Germline CDR1 SGHRS, CDR2 YFSETQ. The V and J ends lost 0 bases and 1 base, in that order; junction bases with no gene match: 7. This CDR3 is built from 17 residues. In DNA form, the CDR3 reads TGCGCCAGCAGCTTGGCTTTTAGAGCGGGGGCCAAAAACATTCAGTACTTC. It yields the protein CASSLAFRAGAKNIQYF.

This chain uses TRBV6-6 with TRBJ2-7, with 8 nucleotides matching TRBD1. J was trimmed by 7 bases and V by 6 bases; bases with no gene match: 11. CDR3 length: 14 amino acids. Germline assignment: CDR1 MNHNY and CDR2 SVGAGI (reference sequence). CDR3 nucleotides: TGTGCCAGCAGGCAGACAGGGGATTCACAAGAGCAGTACTTC. This translates into CASRQTGDSQEQYF.

Only one count was recorded for this clone. V usage is TRBV5-4 and J usage is TRBJ2-5; 7 positions agree with TRBD2. The length of the CDR3 is 15 residues. V lost 0 bases to trimming and J lost 4 bases; unmatched junction nucleotides: 6. From germline, CDR1 is SGHNT and CDR2 YYREEE (reference sequence). CDR3 sequence: CASSLELAVGETQYF. Written as DNA, the CDR3 is TGTGCCAGCAGCTTGGAGCTAGCGGTAGGAGAGACCCAGTACTTC.

V is TRBV19 and J is TRBJ1-2; D possibly corresponds to TRBD1 (6 bases). V gave up 5 bases and J gave up 8 bases, with 12 bases separating them. Germline V gene sequence: CDR1 LNHDA, CDR2 SQIVND (reference sequence). CDR3 size: 12 residues. In nucleotides, the CDR3 is TGTGCCAGTAGTCGGGGGGCGCGAGGCTACACCTTC. Translation gives CASSRGARGYTF.